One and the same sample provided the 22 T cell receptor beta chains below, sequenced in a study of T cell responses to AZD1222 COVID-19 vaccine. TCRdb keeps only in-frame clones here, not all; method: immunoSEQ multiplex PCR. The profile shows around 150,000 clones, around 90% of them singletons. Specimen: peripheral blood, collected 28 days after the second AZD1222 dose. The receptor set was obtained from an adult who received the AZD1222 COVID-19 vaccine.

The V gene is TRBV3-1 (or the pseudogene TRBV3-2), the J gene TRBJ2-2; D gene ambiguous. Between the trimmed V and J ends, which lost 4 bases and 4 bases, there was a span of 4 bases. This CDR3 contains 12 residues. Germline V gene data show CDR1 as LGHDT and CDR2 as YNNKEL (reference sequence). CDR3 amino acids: CASSLATGELFF. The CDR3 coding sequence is TGTGCCAGCAGCCTCGCCACCGGGGAGCTGTTTTTT.

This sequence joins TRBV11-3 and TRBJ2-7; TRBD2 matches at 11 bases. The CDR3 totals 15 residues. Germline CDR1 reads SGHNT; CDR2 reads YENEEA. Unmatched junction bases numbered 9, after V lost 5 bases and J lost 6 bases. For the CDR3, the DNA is TGTGCCAGCAGCCTCATAGCGGGAGGGTGGTCCGAGCAGTACTTC. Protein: CASSLIAGGWSEQYF.

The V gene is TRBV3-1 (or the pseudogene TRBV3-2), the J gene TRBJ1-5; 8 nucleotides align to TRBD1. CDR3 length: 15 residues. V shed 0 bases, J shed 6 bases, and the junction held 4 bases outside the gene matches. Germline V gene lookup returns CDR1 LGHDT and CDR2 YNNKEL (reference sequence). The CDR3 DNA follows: TGTGCCAGCAGCCAAGATCAGACAGGGGCTCAGCCCCAGCATTTT. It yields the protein CASSQDQTGAQPQHF.

The CDR3 coding sequence is TGCAGCGTCCGGGACACTAACACAGATACGCAGTATTTT. It translates to CSVRDTNTDTQYF. The chain recombines TRBV29-1 with TRBJ2-3; maybe TRBD1 (6 bases). This CDR3 is built from 13 residues. Germline values: CDR1 SQVTM, CDR2 ANQGSEA. With 6 bases removed from V and 2 bases from J, the gap between germline ends came to 12 bases.

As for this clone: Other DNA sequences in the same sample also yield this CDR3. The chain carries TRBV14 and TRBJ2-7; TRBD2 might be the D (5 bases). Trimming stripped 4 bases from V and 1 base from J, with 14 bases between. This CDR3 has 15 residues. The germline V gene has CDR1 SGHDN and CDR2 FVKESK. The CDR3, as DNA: TGTGCCAGCAGCCTCGCGGCGGGCGGATCCTACGAGCAGTACTTC. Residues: CASSLAAGGSYEQYF.

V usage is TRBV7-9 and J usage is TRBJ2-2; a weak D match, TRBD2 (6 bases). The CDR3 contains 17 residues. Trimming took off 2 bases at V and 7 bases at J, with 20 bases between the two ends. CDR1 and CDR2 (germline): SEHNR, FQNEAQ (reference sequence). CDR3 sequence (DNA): TGTGCCAGCAGCTTACCTAGGTGGGGGGAACTCGGCGGGGAGCTGTTTTTT. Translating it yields CASSLPRWGELGGELFF.

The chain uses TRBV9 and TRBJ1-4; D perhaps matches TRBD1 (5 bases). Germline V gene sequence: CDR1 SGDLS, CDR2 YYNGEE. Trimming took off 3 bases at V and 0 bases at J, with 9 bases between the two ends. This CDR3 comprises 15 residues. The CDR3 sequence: CASSASGATNEKLFF. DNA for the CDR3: TGTGCCAGCAGCGCCTCGGGGGCAACTAATGAAAAACTGTTTTTT.

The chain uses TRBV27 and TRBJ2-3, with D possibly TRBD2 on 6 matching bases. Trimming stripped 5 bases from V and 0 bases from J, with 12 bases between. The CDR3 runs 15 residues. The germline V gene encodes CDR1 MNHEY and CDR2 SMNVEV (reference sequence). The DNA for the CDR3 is TGTGCCAGCAGTCTGGACTACTCTAGCACAGATACGCAGTATTTT. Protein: CASSLDYSSTDTQYF.

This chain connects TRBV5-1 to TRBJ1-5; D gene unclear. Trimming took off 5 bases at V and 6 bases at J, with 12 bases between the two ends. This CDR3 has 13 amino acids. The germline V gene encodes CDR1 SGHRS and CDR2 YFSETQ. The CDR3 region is CASSRAEGQPQHF. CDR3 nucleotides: TGCGCCAGCAGTAGAGCGGAGGGTCAGCCCCAGCATTTT.

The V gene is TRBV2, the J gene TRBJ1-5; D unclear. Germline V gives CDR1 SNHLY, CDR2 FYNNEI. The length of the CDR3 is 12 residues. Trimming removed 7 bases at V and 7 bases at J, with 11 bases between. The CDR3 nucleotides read TGTGCCAGCACCTGGTCGGGACAGCCCCAGCATTTT. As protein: CASTWSGQPQHF.

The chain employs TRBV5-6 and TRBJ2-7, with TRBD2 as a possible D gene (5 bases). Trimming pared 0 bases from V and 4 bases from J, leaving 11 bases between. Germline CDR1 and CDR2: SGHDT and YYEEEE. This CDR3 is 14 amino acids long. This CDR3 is CASSLASEVYEQYF. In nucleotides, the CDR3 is TGTGCCAGCAGCTTGGCCTCGGAGGTTTACGAGCAGTACTTC.

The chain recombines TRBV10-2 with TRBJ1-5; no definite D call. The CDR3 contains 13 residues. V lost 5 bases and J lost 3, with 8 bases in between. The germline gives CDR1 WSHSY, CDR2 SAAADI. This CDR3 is CASSTRTNQPQHF. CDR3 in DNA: TGCGCCAGCAGTACAAGAACCAATCAGCCCCAGCATTTT.

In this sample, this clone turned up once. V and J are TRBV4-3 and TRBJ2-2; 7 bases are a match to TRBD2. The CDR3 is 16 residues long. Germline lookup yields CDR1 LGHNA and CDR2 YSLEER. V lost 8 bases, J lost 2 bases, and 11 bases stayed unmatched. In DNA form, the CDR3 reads TGCGCCAGCGGCAATTGGGAGGGCCGAAACACCGGGGAGCTGTTTTTT. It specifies CASGNWEGRNTGELFF.

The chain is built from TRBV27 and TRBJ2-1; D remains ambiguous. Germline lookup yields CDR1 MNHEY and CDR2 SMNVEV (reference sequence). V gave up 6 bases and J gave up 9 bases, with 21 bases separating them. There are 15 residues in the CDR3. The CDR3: CASRVTGNLGSEQFF. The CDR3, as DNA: TGTGCCAGCAGGGTGACTGGTAATCTCGGTAGTGAGCAGTTCTTC.

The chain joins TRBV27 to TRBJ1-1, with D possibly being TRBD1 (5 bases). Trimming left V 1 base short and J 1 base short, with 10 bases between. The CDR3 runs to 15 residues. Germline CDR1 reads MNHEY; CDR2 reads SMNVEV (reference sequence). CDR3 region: CASSLLWQGNTEAFF. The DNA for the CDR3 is TGTGCCAGCAGTTTATTATGGCAGGGGAACACTGAAGCTTTCTTT.

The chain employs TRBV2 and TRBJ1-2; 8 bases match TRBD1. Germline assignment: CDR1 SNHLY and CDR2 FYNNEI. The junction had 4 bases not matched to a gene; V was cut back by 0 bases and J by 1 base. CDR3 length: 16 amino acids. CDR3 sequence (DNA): TGTGCCAGCAGTGAAGCGCGGACAGGGATTAACTATGGCTACACCTTC. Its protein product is CASSEARTGINYGYTF.

The CDR3 DNA follows: TGTGCCACCGATGGACTAGGTAACATTCAGTACTTC. It is translated as CATDGLGNIQYF. The chain links TRBV28 to TRBJ2-4; 7 bases map to TRBD2. The CDR3 has 12 amino acids. The germline gives CDR1 MDHEN, CDR2 SYDVKM. V gave up 10 bases and J gave up 7 bases; unmatched junction bases: 7. Full variable domain (remainder filled in from reference TRBV28 and TRBJ2-4): DVKVTQSSRYLVKRTGEKVFLECVQDMDHENMFWYRQDPGLGLRLIYFSYDVKMKEKGDIPEGYSVSREKKERFSLILESASTNQTSMYLCATDGLGNIQYFGAGTRLSVL.

The CDR3 DNA follows: TGTGCCAGTAGTGCCGCGGGGGCAGTCTATAGCAATCAGCCCCAGCATTTT. Translated: CASSAAGAVYSNQPQHF. The gene calls are TRBV19 and TRBJ1-5; weak D call: TRBD1 (6 bases). Germline V lookup: CDR1 LNHDA, CDR2 SQIVND (reference sequence). The CDR3 is made up of 17 amino acids. V was clipped by 5 bases and J by 0 bases, with 17 bases between them.

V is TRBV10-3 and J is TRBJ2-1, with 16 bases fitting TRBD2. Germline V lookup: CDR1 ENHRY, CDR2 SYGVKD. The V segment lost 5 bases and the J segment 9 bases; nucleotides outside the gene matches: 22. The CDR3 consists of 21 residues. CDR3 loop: CAISKRKIGTSGRAWSGEQFF. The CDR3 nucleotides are TGTGCCATCAGTAAAAGAAAGATAGGGACTAGCGGGAGGGCCTGGAGCGGTGAGCAGTTCTTC.

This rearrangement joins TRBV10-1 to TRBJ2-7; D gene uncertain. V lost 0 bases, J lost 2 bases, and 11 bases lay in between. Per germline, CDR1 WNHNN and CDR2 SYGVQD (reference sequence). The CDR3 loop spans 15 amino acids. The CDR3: CASSESVGVPYEQYF. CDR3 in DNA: TGCGCCAGCAGTGAGTCGGTTGGGGTCCCCTACGAGCAGTACTTC.

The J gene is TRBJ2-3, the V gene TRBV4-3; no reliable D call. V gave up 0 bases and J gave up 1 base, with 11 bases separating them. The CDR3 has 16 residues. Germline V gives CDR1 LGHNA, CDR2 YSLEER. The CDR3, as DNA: TGCGCCAGCAGCCAAGAATTATTGGCGGGCACAGATACGCAGTATTTT. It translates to CASSQELLAGTDTQYF.

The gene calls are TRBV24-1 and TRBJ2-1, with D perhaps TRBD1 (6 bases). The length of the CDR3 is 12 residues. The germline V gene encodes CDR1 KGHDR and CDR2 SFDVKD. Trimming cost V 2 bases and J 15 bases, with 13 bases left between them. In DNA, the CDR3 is TGTGCCACCAGTGATTCCGGGACAAATCTGTTCTTC. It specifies CATSDSGTNLFF.